This is a list of T cell receptor beta chains from one sample in a study of a mutant IDH1 vaccine in newly diagnosed glioma. Assay used: immunoSEQ multiplex PCR; TCRdb lists only in-frame clones, some missing. Of 34,000 or so clones listed, more than 75% were seen once; the top ten hold 15% to 19%. Antigen specificity for these receptors is unknown. The starting material was PBMCs, obtained from a glioma patient whose treatment included an IDH1 peptide vaccine. Receptor source: a man aged 25-45 years with glioma. Both conserved end residues are part of each CDR3. Fields, in order: J gene, clone size, V gene, D gene, CDR3 length, CDR3 DNA, CDR3 protein. D genes are given only for firm matches. Size tells how often a clone was seen (once, few, many) or the class of an expanded clone, and some rows leave it out.

TRBJ2-7,.,TRBV6-5,.,15,TGTGCCAGCAGTCCGACACACGCCAGCTCCTACGAGCAGTACTTC,CASSPTHASSYEQYF
TRBJ1-2,.,TRBV12-5,.,15,TGTGCTAGTGGTTTGGAGGCAGGGTGGGGATATGGCTACACCTTC,CASGLEAGWGYGYTF
TRBJ2-7,.,TRBV5-6,TRBD1,13,TGTGCCTCCCGGACAGGGACCTCCTACGAGCAGTACTTC,CASRTGTSYEQYF
TRBJ2-7,.,TRBV6-5,.,12,TGTGCCAGCAGTAAAGAGGGGAACGAGCAGTACTTC,CASSKEGNEQYF
TRBJ2-3,.,TRBV15,.,18,TGTGCCACCAGCAGAGATGGGGCGAGGGGCACACGGACAGATACGCAGTATTTT,CATSRDGARGTRTDTQYF
TRBJ2-7,.,TRBV5-5,.,13,TGTGCCAGCAGCTTTATAGAGAACTCCGAGCAGTACTTC,CASSFIENSEQYF
TRBJ1-2,.,TRBV7-9,.,13,TGTGCCAGCAGCTTAGGCACCAACTATGGCTACACCTTC,CASSLGTNYGYTF
TRBJ2-7,.,TRBV5-1,TRBD1,14,TGCGCCAGCAGCCGAGGGACAGGGTCCTACGAGCAGTACTTC,CASSRGTGSYEQYF
TRBJ1-5,.,TRBV5-5,.,14,TGTGCCAGCAGCTTGGGTTACGAGCATCAGCCCCAGCATTTT,CASSLGYEHQPQHF
TRBJ2-1,.,TRBV4-1,TRBD2,19,TGCGCCAGCAGCCAAGCCCCACTCCTAGCGGGAGGGTCCTACAATGAGCAGTTCTTC,CASSQAPLLAGGSYNEQFF
TRBJ2-1,.,TRBV7-6,TRBD2,16,TGTGCCAGCAGCGCGATAGGACTAGCGGGAGCAGATGAGCAGTTCTTC,CASSAIGLAGADEQFF
TRBJ1-1,.,TRBV7-9,.,13,TGTGCCAGCGTAACCACAGAGAACACTGAAGCTTTCTTT,CASVTTENTEAFF
TRBJ1-4,medium-sized,TRBV15,.,15,TGTGCCACCAGCCCCGGGCAGGCAACTAATGAAAAACTGTTTTTT,CATSPGQATNEKLFF
TRBJ2-7,.,TRBV27,.,16,TGTGCCAGCAGCCTGACCTCAGCGGTCTGGGGCTACGAGCAGTACTTC,CASSLTSAVWGYEQYF